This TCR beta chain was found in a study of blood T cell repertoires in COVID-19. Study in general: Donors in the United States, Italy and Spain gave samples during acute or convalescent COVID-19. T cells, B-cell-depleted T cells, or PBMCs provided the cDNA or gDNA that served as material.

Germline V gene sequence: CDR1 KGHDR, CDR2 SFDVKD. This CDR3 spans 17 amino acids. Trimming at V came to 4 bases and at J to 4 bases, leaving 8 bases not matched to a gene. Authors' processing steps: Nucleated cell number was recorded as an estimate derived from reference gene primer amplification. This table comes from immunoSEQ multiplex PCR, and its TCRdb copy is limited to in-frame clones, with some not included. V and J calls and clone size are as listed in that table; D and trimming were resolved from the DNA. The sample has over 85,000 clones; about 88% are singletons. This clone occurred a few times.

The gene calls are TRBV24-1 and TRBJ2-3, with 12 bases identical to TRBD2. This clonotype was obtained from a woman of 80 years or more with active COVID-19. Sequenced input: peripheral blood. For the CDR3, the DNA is TGTGCCACCAGTGACGCACGACTAGCGGGAGCCGCAGATACGCAGTATTTT. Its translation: CATSDARLAGAADTQYF.